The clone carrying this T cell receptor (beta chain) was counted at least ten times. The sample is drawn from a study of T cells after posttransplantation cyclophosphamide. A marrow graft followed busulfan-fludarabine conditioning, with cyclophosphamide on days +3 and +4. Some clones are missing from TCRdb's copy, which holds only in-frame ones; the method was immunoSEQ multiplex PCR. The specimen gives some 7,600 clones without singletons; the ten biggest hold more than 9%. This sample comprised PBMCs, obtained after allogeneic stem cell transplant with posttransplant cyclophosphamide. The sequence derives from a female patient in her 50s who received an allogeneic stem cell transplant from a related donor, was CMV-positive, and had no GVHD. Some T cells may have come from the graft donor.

The CDR3 region is CASSRDRGDQPQHF. The CDR3 DNA reads as TGTGCCAGCAGTCGCGACAGGGGAGATCAGCCCCAGCATTTT. The chain combines TRBV27 with TRBJ1-5, with 8 bases matching TRBD1. CDR3 size: 14 residues. V trimming: 5 bases; J trimming: 5 bases; junction bases outside the gene matches: 5. In germline, CDR1 is MNHEY, CDR2 SMNVEV (reference sequence).